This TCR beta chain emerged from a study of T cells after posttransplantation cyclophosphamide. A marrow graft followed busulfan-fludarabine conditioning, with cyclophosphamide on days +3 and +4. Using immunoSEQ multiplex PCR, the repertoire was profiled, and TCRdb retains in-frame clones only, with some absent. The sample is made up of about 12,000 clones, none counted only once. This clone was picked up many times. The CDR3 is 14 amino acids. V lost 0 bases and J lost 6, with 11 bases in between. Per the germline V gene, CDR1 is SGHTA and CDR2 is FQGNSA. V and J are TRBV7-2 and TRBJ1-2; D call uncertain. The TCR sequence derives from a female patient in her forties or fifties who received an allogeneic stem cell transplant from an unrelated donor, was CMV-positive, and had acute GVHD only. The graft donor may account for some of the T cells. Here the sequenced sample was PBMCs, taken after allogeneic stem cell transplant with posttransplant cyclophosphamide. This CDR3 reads CASSLAPGYNGYTF. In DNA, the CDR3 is TGTGCCAGCAGCTTAGCCCCCGGGTACAATGGCTACACCTTC.